Below, 27 T cell receptor beta chains from the same sample are listed, as sequenced in a study of T cell responses to AZD1222 COVID-19 vaccine. Generated by immunoSEQ multiplex PCR, the TCRdb table keeps only in-frame clones and is missing some. There are some 150,000 clones in the sample; 82% occur only once, and about 4% lies in the top ten. Source: peripheral blood, taken on day 0 of MenACWY control vaccination. Every receptor here comes from an adult in good health.

The chain joins TRBV7-3 to TRBJ2-7; 7 nucleotides line up with TRBD2. This CDR3 contains 13 residues. The V segment lost 2 bases and the J segment 7 bases; nucleotides outside the gene matches: 5. Germline CDR1 and CDR2: SGHTA and FQGTGA. CDR3 DNA sequence: TGTGCCAGCAGCTTATCCCCGGGGGGTGAGCAGTACGTC. It is translated as CASSLSPGGEQYV.

The V and J genes are TRBV7-8 and TRBJ1-1; D might be TRBD1 (5 bases). Trimming stripped 4 bases from V and 2 bases from J, with 14 bases between. This CDR3 region has 15 residues. CDR1 is SGHVS, CDR2 FQNEAQ, per germline. Here the CDR3 DNA reads TGTGCCAGCAGCTATATGGGACCGCCTAACACTGAAGCTTTCTTT. It specifies CASSYMGPPNTEAFF. Variable domain in full (rest from reference TRBV7-8 and TRBJ1-1): GAGVSQSPRYKVAKRGQDVALRCDPISGHVSLFWYQQALGQGPEFLTYFQNEAQLDKSGLPSDRFFAERPEGSVSTLKIQRTQQEDSAVYLCASSYMGPPNTEAFFGQGTRLTVV.

This chain joins TRBV7-8 and TRBJ2-5; D is uncertain. The CDR3 length is 15 residues. Germline V lookup: CDR1 SGHVS, CDR2 FQNEAQ. V was trimmed by 0 bases and J by 2 bases, leaving 10 bases between them. CDR3 nucleotides: TGTGCCAGCAGCTTAGCTTCGTCGCGACAAGAGACCCAGTACTTC. This encodes CASSLASSRQETQYF.

The rearrangement uses TRBV2 and TRBJ1-3; TRBD1 matches 9 bases. Trimming took 4 bases from V and 2 from J; bases not matched to a gene: 6. The CDR3 has 16 residues. From germline, CDR1 is SNHLY and CDR2 FYNNEI. The CDR3 DNA reads as TGTGCCAGCAGTGTAAAGAGGACAGGGGCTGGAAACACCATATATTTT. Residues: CASSVKRTGAGNTIYF.

This rearrangement joins TRBV18 to TRBJ1-2; unclear D gene. V was cut by 5 bases and J by 0 bases, with 7 bases left in between. The CDR3 extends over 13 amino acids. Germline CDR1 KGHSH, CDR2 LQKENI. CDR3 protein: CASSSDTNYGYTF. CDR3 sequence (DNA): TGTGCCAGCTCATCTGACACTAACTATGGCTACACCTTC.

V and J are TRBV30 and TRBJ2-4; a possible D gene is TRBD2 (5 bases). Trimming removed 5 bases at V and 8 bases at J, with 13 bases between. Germline CDR1 is GTSNPN and CDR2 is SVGIG (reference sequence). This CDR3 contains 12 residues. DNA for the CDR3: TGTGCCTGGTCCGTCCTGGGAGACATTCAGTACTTC. This translates into CAWSVLGDIQYF.

V gene TRBV4-1 combines with J gene TRBJ2-1; D remains unclear. CDR1 MGHRA and CDR2 YSYEKL come from the germline V gene. This CDR3 has 14 residues. The V and J ends lost 6 bases and 0 bases respectively, with 9 bases between them. This CDR3 is CASSRSSSYNEQFF. CDR3 DNA sequence: TGCGCCAGCAGTCGGAGTAGCTCCTACAATGAGCAGTTCTTC.

This clone occurred a few times. The rearrangement joins TRBV4-1 to TRBJ1-4; D gene ambiguous. CDR1 is MGHRA and CDR2 is YSYEKL in the germline V gene. The CDR3 has 15 amino acids. The V end was cut by 3 bases, the J end by 0 bases, with 8 bases between. CDR3 protein: CASSQTHTTNEKLFF. The CDR3 bases are TGCGCCAGCAGCCAGACACATACAACTAATGAAAAACTGTTTTTT.

The chain employs TRBV5-5 and TRBJ1-6; perhaps TRBD1 as D (5 bases). CDR1 is SGHKS and CDR2 is YYEKEE in the germline V gene (reference sequence). Trimming removed 4 bases from V and 0 bases from J, with 14 bases in between. The CDR3 extends over 17 amino acids. CDR3 nucleotide sequence: TGTGCCAGCAGCCAGGGCCTAGTCAGCTCCTATAATTCACCCCTCCACTTT. Protein: CASSQGLVSSYNSPLHF.

The chain is built from TRBV6-5 and TRBJ2-7; D gene uncertain. The CDR3 loop spans 12 amino acids. Per germline, CDR1 MNHEY and CDR2 SVGAGI. Trimming left V 5 bases short and J 7 bases short, with 12 bases between. The CDR3: CASSPDLWEQYF. CDR3 DNA sequence: TGTGCCAGCAGTCCAGACTTATGGGAGCAGTACTTC.

CDR3 region: CASTSGVSGELFF. The DNA of the CDR3 is TGTGCCAGCACCTCGGGGGTCTCCGGGGAGCTGTTTTTT. This chain joins TRBV28 and TRBJ2-2, with D possibly matching TRBD2 (6 bases). This CDR3 has 13 residues. Germline V gene sequence: CDR1 MDHEN, CDR2 SYDVKM. V lost 7 bases and J lost 6, with 12 bases in between. The variable domain in full, with the rest retrieved from reference TRBV28 and TRBJ2-2, is DVKVTQSSRYLVKRTGEKVFLECVQDMDHENMFWYRQDPGLGLRLIYFSYDVKMKEKGDIPEGYSVSREKKERFSLILESASTNQTSMYLCASTSGVSGELFFGEGSRLTVL.

In this sample, this clone turned up once. The genes are TRBV5-1 and TRBJ1-1; weak D call: TRBD1 (6 bases). This CDR3 region has 14 residues. The V gene lost 2 bases and the J gene lost 5 bases, with 13 bases spanning the gap. Germline V CDR1 and CDR2: SGHRS, YFSETQ. Here the CDR3 DNA reads TGCGCCAGCAGCTTTCACAGGGAAGGAACTGAAGCTTTCTTT. Its protein is CASSFHREGTEAFF. The entire variable domain, with the rest obtained from reference TRBV5-1 and TRBJ1-1, is as follows: KAGVTQTPRYLIKTRGQQVTLSCSPISGHRSVSWYQQTPGQGLQFLFEYFSETQRNKGNFPGRFSGRQFSNSRSEMNVSTLELGDSALYLCASSFHREGTEAFFGQGTRLTVV.

J is TRBJ2-4 and V is TRBV6-1; no firm D call. The V and J ends lost 3 bases and 0 bases respectively, with 9 bases between them. The germline V gene encodes CDR1 MNHNS and CDR2 SASEGT. The CDR3 totals 15 residues. DNA of the CDR3: TGTGCCAGCAGTGACGAGGCGCTAGCCAAAAACATTCAGTACTTC. Residues: CASSDEALAKNIQYF.

The rearrangement joins TRBV6-5 to TRBJ1-5; D gene uncertain. V was clipped by 8 bases and J by 5 bases, with 16 bases between them. The CDR3 covers 14 residues. Germline V lookup: CDR1 MNHEY, CDR2 SVGAGI. The CDR3 region has the DNA TGTGCCAGCTCTTTCGAAGGCAGATATCAGCCCCAGCATTTT. Its protein is CASSFEGRYQPQHF.

This sequence joins TRBV27 and TRBJ1-1; weak D call: TRBD1 (5 bases). V was clipped by 4 bases and J by 7 bases, with 13 bases between them. Per the germline V gene, CDR1 is MNHEY and CDR2 is SMNVEV (reference sequence). The CDR3 has 13 amino acids. The CDR3 protein is CASSYDPGLEAFF. The CDR3 nucleotides read TGTGCCAGCAGTTACGATCCGGGGCTTGAAGCTTTCTTT.

This clone was picked up a small number of times. The V and J genes are TRBV6-4 and TRBJ2-5, with a possible D match to TRBD2 (5 bases). The CDR3 consists of 16 residues. The germline gives CDR1 MRHNA, CDR2 SNTAGT. V gave up 2 bases and J gave up 5 bases, with 18 bases separating them. CDR3 loop: CASSDHERVIGETQYF. CDR3 nucleotides: TGTGCCAGCAGTGACCACGAGAGGGTAATCGGGGAGACCCAGTACTTC.

Many counts were recorded for this clone. The chain uses TRBV19 and TRBJ1-1; perhaps TRBD1 as D (5 bases). V shed 8 bases and J shed 3 bases, with 10 bases lying between them. Germline-derived CDR1 and CDR2 are LNHDA and SQIVND (reference sequence). CDR3 length equals 12 residues. The CDR3 sequence is CASGAGYTEAFF. The DNA of the CDR3 is TGTGCCAGTGGGGCCGGTTACACTGAAGCTTTCTTT.

The chain couples TRBV4-1 to TRBJ1-2, with D unresolved. Germline V gives CDR1 MGHRA, CDR2 YSYEKL. This CDR3 spans 15 amino acids. Between the trimmed V and J ends, which lost 4 bases and 6 bases, there was a span of 18 bases. CDR3 amino acids: CASSPTTAGNHGYTF. The CDR3 DNA sequence: TGCGCCAGCAGCCCCACCACGGCGGGGAACCATGGCTACACCTTC.

This clone was seen a few times. Written as DNA, the CDR3 is TGTGCCAGCAGCCATACAGCCGGGACCGCCGGCGCCGGGGAGCTGTTTTTT. Its protein product is CASSHTAGTAGAGELFF. The chain links TRBV3-1 (or the pseudogene TRBV3-2) to TRBJ2-2; the D gene could be TRBD1 or TRBD2 (5 bases each). The V gene lost 3 bases and the J gene lost 6 bases, with 20 bases spanning the gap. This CDR3 contains 17 residues. CDR1 LGHDT and CDR2 YNNKEL come from the germline V gene (reference sequence).

The V gene is TRBV30, the J gene TRBJ2-4; D gene ambiguous. The CDR3 runs 15 residues. The germline V and J ends were trimmed by 4 bases and 0 bases, with 13 bases remaining between them. The germline gives CDR1 GTSNPN, CDR2 SVGIG (reference sequence). The CDR3 loop is CAWNNGRLAKNIQYF. CDR3 nucleotide sequence: TGTGCCTGGAACAACGGGCGATTAGCCAAAAACATTCAGTACTTC.

Concerning this clone itself: The sample carries other DNA sequences with the same CDR3. This chain connects TRBV6-5 to TRBJ2-1, with D unresolved. With 6 bases removed from V and 0 bases from J, the gap between germline ends came to 6 bases. The CDR3 has 13 residues. CDR1 and CDR2 (germline): MNHEY, SVGAGI. The CDR3 here is CASRGSSYNEQFF. Written as DNA, the CDR3 is TGTGCCAGCAGGGGGTCCTCCTACAATGAGCAGTTCTTC.

The chain recombines TRBV2 with TRBJ2-7; perhaps TRBD2 as D (6 bases). Trimming stripped 0 bases from V and 4 bases from J, with 13 bases between. CDR3 size: 15 residues. Germline V gene data show CDR1 as SNHLY and CDR2 as FYNNEI. CDR3 residues: CASSEALRGKYEQYF. In nucleotides, the CDR3 is TGTGCCAGCAGTGAAGCGCTTCGGGGGAAGTACGAGCAGTACTTC.

The chain recombines TRBV4-1 with TRBJ2-4, with unresolved D. The ends were cut back, 0 bases at V and 0 bases at J, with 15 bases in the middle. This CDR3 is 18 amino acids long. CDR1 and CDR2 (germline): MGHRA, YSYEKL. The CDR3 DNA is TGCGCCAGCAGCCAAGATGGACCCGGATCGATAGCCAAAAACATTCAGTACTTC. Translation: CASSQDGPGSIAKNIQYF.

The CDR3 sequence: CASSPGLSPSAKNIQYF. CDR3 bases: TGTGCCAGCAGTCCCGGACTGTCACCTTCAGCCAAAAACATTCAGTACTTC. J is TRBJ2-4 and V is TRBV3-1 (or the pseudogene TRBV3-2); D is possibly TRBD2 (5 bases). The CDR3 is 17 residues long. Between the trimmed V and J ends, which lost 6 bases and 0 bases, there was a span of 18 bases. Germline lookup yields CDR1 LGHDT and CDR2 YNNKEL (reference sequence).

This chain joins TRBV9 and TRBJ2-1; D ambiguous. This CDR3 has 14 residues. V dropped 0 bases and J dropped 7 bases, with 11 bases sitting between them. CDR1 is SGDLS and CDR2 is YYNGEE in the germline V gene. The CDR3 DNA is TGTGCCAGCAGCGTAGAAGGCCTCCAAAATGAGCAGTTCTTC. Translated, it gives CASSVEGLQNEQFF.

V usage is TRBV19 and J usage is TRBJ2-5, with D unclear. The V gene's germline CDR1 is LNHDA and CDR2 SQIVND (reference sequence). Trimming took 7 bases from V and 5 from J, leaving 11 bases between them. This CDR3 is built from 12 residues. Written as DNA, the CDR3 is TGTGCCAGTACCCCGGGTGGGGAGACCCAGTACTTC. Amino acid sequence: CASTPGGETQYF.

This clone was counted only a few times. The J gene is TRBJ2-1, the V gene TRBV15; D remains unclear. The CDR3 consists of 18 residues. Germline V gene data show CDR1 as LNHNV and CDR2 as YYDKDF (reference sequence). V shed 0 bases and J shed 2 bases, with 17 bases lying between them. CDR3 coding DNA: TGTGCCACCAGCAGAGATGGCCTAGGGCAGGTAACCTACAATGAGCAGTTCTTC. Translation gives CATSRDGLGQVTYNEQFF.